Listed below are T cell receptor beta chains from one sample, sequenced in a study of blood T cell repertoires in COVID-19. This table comes from immunoSEQ multiplex PCR, and its TCRdb copy is limited to in-frame clones, with some not included. The repertoire consists of approximately 210,000 clones, with 76% occurring once and the leading ten covering about 15%. The sequenced material came from PBMCs or T cells enriched from blood (not recorded which). All receptors derive from a woman aged 45-65 years with acute COVID-19. Both conserved end residues are part of each CDR3.

TRBJ1-2 | TRBV28 | CASKGQGAVYGYTF
TRBJ1-1 | TRBV7-8 | CASSRLTLQGEAFF
TRBJ2-2 | TRBV28 | CASTEGGELFF
TRBJ2-3 | TRBV6-5 | CATRGAGTDTQYF
TRBJ2-1 | TRBV2 | CASSDQGNEQFF
TRBJ1-5 | TRBV5-6 | CASSLGEQPQHF
TRBJ2-2 | TRBV9 | CASSPAAGGYGELFF
TRBJ1-5 | TRBV28 | CASSLLVGRGGQPQHF
TRBJ1-1 | TRBV28 | CASSLLGGNTEAFF
TRBJ1-4 | TRBV4-1 | CASSQVLLRANEKLFF
TRBJ1-3 | TRBV29-1 | CSAGTGLGGNTIYF
TRBJ1-2 | TRBV28 | CASSLPGYHYGYTF
TRBJ1-2 | TRBV11-1 | CASSFQVSTNYGYTF
TRBJ1-4 | TRBV14 | CASSPRQGAEKLFF
TRBJ1-5 | TRBV28 | CASSRTGVSEQPQHF
TRBJ1-1 | TRBV6-6 | CASRTMLGGANTEAFF
TRBJ1-5 | TRBV6-5 | CASSTAAGYNQPQHF
TRBJ1-5 | TRBV6-6 | CASSYSGTGSNQPQHF
TRBJ2-3 | TRBV6-5 | CASSYQRGTDTQYF
TRBJ2-5 | TRBV19 | CASSIAYQETQYF
TRBJ2-1 | TRBV7-9 | CASSSGGWSYNEQFF
TRBJ1-6 | TRBV27 | CASSLGASPLHF
TRBJ2-3 | TRBV6-5 | CASSIHKTGADTQYF
TRBJ2-1 | TRBV9 | CASSVGWTGRPNEQFF
TRBJ1-2 | TRBV12-3/TRBV12-4 | CASSPGANYGYTF
TRBJ1-2 | TRBV19 | CASSKFPTAGDGYTF
TRBJ2-5 | TRBV7-9 | CASSTQQGQETQYF
TRBJ2-1 | TRBV6-5 | CASSQRGGWWNEQFF
TRBJ1-6 | TRBV19 | CATQGQGNSPLHF
TRBJ2-1 | TRBV7-9 | CASSRTSGGGEQFF
TRBJ1-6 | TRBV2 | CASSARDTGNSPLHF
TRBJ1-5 | TRBV6-2/TRBV6-3 | CASSPSQGETTYSNQPQHF
TRBJ2-1 | TRBV24-1 | CATSDFGSSGGPYNEQFF
TRBJ2-4 | TRBV19 | CASTRTGRGVDIQYF
TRBJ1-1 | TRBV6-5 | CASRPTGGADTEAFF
TRBJ1-1 | TRBV7-2 | CASSLETANTEAFF
TRBJ2-2 | TRBV9 | CASSEAGTGELFF
TRBJ1-6 | TRBV11-3 | CASSDGDSTLHF
TRBJ1-5 | TRBV5-6 | CASSLGSTGAPPYNQPQHF
TRBJ2-4 | TRBV7-2 | CASQTTGPTGNIQYF
TRBJ1-4 | TRBV12-3/TRBV12-4 | CASRARREEKLFF